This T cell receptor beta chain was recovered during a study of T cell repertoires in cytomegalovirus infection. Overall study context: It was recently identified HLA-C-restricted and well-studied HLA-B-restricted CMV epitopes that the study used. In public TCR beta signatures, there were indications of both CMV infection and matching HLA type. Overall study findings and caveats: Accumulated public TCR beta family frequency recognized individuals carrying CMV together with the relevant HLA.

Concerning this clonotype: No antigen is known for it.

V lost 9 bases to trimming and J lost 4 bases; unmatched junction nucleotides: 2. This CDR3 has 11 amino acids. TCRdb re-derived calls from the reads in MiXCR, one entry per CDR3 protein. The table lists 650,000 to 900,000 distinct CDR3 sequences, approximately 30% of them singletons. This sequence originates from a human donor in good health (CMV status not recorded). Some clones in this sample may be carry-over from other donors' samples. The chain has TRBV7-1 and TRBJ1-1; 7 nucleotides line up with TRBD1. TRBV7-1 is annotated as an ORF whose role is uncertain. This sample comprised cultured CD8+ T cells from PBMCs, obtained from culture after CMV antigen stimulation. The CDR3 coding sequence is TGTGCCAGAGGGGGCACCACTGAAGCTTTCTTT. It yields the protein CARGGTTEAFF.